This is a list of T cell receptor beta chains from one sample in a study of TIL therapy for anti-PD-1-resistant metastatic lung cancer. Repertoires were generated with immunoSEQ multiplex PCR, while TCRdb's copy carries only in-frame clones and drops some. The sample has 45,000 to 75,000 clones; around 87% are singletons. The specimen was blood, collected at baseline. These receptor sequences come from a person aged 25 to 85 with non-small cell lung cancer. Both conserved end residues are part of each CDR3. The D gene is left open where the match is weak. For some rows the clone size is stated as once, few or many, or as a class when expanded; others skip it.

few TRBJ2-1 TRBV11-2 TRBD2 CASSREGGSYNEQFF TGTGCCAGCAGTCGGGAGGGGGGCTCCTACAATGAGCAGTTCTTC
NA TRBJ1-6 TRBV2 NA CAGSTDHNSPLHF TGTGCCGGTTCGACAGATCATAATTCACCCCTCCACTTT
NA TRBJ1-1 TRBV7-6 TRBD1 CASSMAISGTGAEAFF TGTGCCAGCAGCATGGCTATTTCCGGGACAGGGGCTGAAGCTTTCTTT
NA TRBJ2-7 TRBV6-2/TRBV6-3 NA CASSYVAGPFEQYF TGTGCCAGCAGTTACGTGGCGGGACCGTTCGAGCAGTACTTC
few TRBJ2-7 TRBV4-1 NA CASSPSLAPGVYEQYF TGCGCCAGCAGCCCATCGTTGGCCCCGGGGGTTTACGAGCAGTACTTC
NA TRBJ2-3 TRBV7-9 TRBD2 CASSVPGLDWSQYF TGTGCCAGCAGCGTACCGGGACTAGACTGGTCGCAGTATTTT
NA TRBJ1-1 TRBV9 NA CASSGRDNTEAFF TGTGCCAGCAGCGGGCGTGACAACACTGAAGCTTTCTTT
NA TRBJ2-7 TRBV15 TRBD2 CATSRGAGSANSYEQYF TGTGCCACCAGCAGAGGAGCGGGGTCGGCGAACTCCTACGAGCAGTACTTC
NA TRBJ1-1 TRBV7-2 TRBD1 CASSLGGTGGFGEAFF TGTGCCAGCAGCTTAGGTGGGACAGGGGGTTTTGGTGAAGCTTTCTTT
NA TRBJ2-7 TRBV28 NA CASSQTPYEQYF TGTGCCAGCAGCCAGACCCCCTACGAGCAGTACTTC
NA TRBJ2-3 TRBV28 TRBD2 CASSPPGTSGRITDTQYF TGTGCCAGCAGTCCTCCCGGGACTAGCGGGAGGATTACAGATACGCAGTATTTT
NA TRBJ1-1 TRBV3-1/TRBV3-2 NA CASSRRDGTNTEAFF TGTGCCAGCAGCCGGAGAGACGGCACGAACACTGAAGCTTTCTTT
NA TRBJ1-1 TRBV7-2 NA CASSLTGIGAFF TGTGCCAGCAGTCTTACAGGGATAGGAGCTTTCTTT
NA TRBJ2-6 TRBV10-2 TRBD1 CASSDDRGTSGANVLTF TGCGCCAGCAGTGACGACAGGGGAACCTCTGGGGCCAACGTCCTGACTTTC
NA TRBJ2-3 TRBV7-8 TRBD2 CASSARAGGVLGDTQYF TGTGCCAGCAGCGCCCGAGCGGGAGGGGTTCTCGGAGATACGCAGTATTTT
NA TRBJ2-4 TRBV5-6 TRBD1 CACTGGASKNIQYF TGTGCCTGTACAGGGGGCGCATCCAAAAACATTCAGTACTTC
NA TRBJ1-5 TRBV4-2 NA CASSQDVQGRQPQHF TGTGCCAGCAGCCAAGATGTCCAGGGCCGACAGCCCCAGCATTTT
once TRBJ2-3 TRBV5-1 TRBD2 CASSLPSGGPDTQYF TGCGCCAGCAGCTTGCCTAGCGGGGGGCCGGATACGCAGTATTTT
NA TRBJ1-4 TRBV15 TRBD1 CATNHRGGGEKLFF TGTGCCACCAACCACAGGGGCGGGGGTGAAAAACTGTTTTTT
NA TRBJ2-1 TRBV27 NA CASSLGEALYNEQFF TGTGCCAGCAGTTTGGGGGAGGCGCTCTACAATGAGCAGTTCTTC
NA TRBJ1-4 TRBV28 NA CASSSAFSSDGKLFF TGTGCCAGCAGTTCCGCCTTTTCATCGGATGGAAAACTGTTTTTT
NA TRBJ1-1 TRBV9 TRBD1 CASSAGTATEAFF TGTGCCAGCAGCGCCGGGACAGCCACTGAAGCTTTCTTT
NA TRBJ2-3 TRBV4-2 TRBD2 CASSQERSSGGNTDTQYF TGTGCCAGCAGCCAAGAGAGGTCTAGCGGGGGGAACACAGATACGCAGTATTTT
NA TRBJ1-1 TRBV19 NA CASTLFGGSGTEAFF TGTGCCAGTACCCTCTTTGGGGGTTCCGGGACTGAAGCTTTCTTT
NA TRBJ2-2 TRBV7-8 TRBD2 CASSYGTSWGELFF TGTGCCAGCAGCTATGGGACTAGCTGGGGGGAGCTGTTTTTT
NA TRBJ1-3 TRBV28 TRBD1 CATHEGGRNTIYF TGTGCCACCCATGAAGGGGGCAGGAACACCATATATTTT
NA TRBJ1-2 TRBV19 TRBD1 CASSMVVRGNYGYTF TGTGCCAGTAGTATGGTTGTCAGGGGGAACTATGGCTACACCTTC
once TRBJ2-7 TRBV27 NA CASSFSPGASLRHEQYF TGTGCCAGCAGTTTTTCGCCGGGGGCCAGTTTAAGGCACGAGCAGTACTTC
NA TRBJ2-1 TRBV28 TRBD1 CASSLTGGAYNEQFF TGTGCCAGCAGTTTGACAGGGGGCGCATACAATGAGCAGTTCTTC
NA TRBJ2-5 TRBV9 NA CASSPPPTSRHLGEETQYF TGTGCCAGCAGCCCTCCCCCTACTTCAAGGCACCTTGGGGAAGAGACCCAGTACTTC
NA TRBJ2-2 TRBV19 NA CASSWRTENTGELFF TGTGCCAGTAGTTGGCGGACGGAGAACACCGGGGAGCTGTTTTTT
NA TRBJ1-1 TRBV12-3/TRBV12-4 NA CASSLRGVPEAFF TGTGCCAGCAGTTTACGGGGGGTCCCTGAAGCTTTCTTT
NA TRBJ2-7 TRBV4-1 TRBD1 CASSQAIRQGSEQYF TGCGCCAGCAGCCAAGCCATTAGACAGGGCAGCGAGCAGTACTTC
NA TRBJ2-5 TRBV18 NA CASSKTGTLGETQYF TGTGCCAGCTCAAAAACCGGGACCCTGGGGGAGACCCAGTACTTC
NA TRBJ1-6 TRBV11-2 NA CASSFTTTRDTGRGSPLHF TGTGCCAGCAGCTTCACGACGACGCGGGATACAGGGCGGGGTTCACCCCTCCACTTT
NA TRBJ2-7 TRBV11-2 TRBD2 CASSTQRGGFEQYF TGTGCCAGCAGCACCCAGCGGGGGGGCTTCGAGCAGTACTTC
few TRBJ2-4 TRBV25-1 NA CASSEPGKNIQYF TGTGCCAGCAGTGAACCGGGGAAAAACATTCAGTACTTC
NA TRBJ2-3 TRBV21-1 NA CASSTPSGGPRTDTQYF TGTGCCAGCAGCACCCCTAGCGGGGGACCCCGCACAGATACGCAGTATTTT
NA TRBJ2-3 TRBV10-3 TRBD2 CAISESLAGRSTDTQYF TGTGCCATCAGTGAGTCACTAGCGGGTCGTAGCACAGATACGCAGTATTTT
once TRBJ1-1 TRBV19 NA CASSTLHRGTEAFF TGTGCCAGTAGTACCCTTCATAGGGGAACTGAAGCTTTCTTT
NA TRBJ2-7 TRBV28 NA CASAGGNYEQYF TGTGCCAGCGCCGGGGGAAACTACGAGCAGTACTTC
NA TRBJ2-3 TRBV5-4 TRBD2 CASSPPAGGRTDTQYF TGTGCCAGCAGCCCCCCGGCGGGAGGGCGCACAGATACGCAGTATTTT
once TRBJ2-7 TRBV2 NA CASRWTEGAYEQYF TGTGCCAGCAGGTGGACGGAGGGGGCCTACGAGCAGTACTTC
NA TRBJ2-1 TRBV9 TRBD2 CASSSFVTSGRGFHNEQFF TGTGCCAGCAGCTCCTTCGTGACTAGCGGGAGGGGGTTTCACAATGAGCAGTTCTTC
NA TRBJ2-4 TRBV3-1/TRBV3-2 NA CASSQDGAIQYF TGTGCCAGCAGCCAAGATGGGGCGATTCAGTACTTC
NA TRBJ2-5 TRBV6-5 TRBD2 CASSSGLAGGETQYF TGTGCCAGCAGTTCCGGACTAGCGGGAGGAGAGACCCAGTACTTC
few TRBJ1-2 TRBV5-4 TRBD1 CASSFNRGVAGYTF TGTGCCAGCAGCTTTAACAGGGGCGTAGCTGGCTACACCTTC
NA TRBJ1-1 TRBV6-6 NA CASSYYPGQGNTEAFF TGTGCCAGCAGTTACTACCCCGGGCAGGGAAACACTGAAGCTTTCTTT
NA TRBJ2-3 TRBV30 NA CAFSRQPTNTDTQYF TGTGCCTTCTCCCGACAGCCAACGAACACAGATACGCAGTATTTT
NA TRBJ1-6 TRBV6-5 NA CATTTQGGVSPLHF TGTGCCACCACAACCCAGGGAGGTGTTTCACCCCTCCACTTT
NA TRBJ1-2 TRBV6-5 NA CASSYQRGGVGGYTF TGTGCCAGCAGTTACCAGAGAGGGGGGGTAGGAGGCTACACCTTC